Each of the 32 T cell receptor beta chains below was sequenced from the same sample in a study of T cells in localized non-small cell lung cancer. Generated by immunoSEQ multiplex PCR, the TCRdb table keeps only in-frame clones and is missing some. This sample has roughly 30,000 clones, with 92% found just once. The sample consisted of peripheral blood mononuclear cells, taken before any cancer treatment. The receptor set was obtained from a woman aged 35 to 69 with stage III lung adenocarcinoma.

This chain joins TRBV11-2 and TRBJ1-2, with a tentative D call TRBD1 (5 bases). The CDR3 has 14 amino acids. V lost 4 bases and J lost 7, with 16 bases in between. Germline assignment: CDR1 SGHAT and CDR2 FQNNGV. CDR3 sequence (DNA): TGTGCCAGCAGCTCAATCCGGGACGGCTTTGGCTACACCTTC. Translated: CASSSIRDGFGYTF.

The chain couples TRBV28 to TRBJ2-7; the D gene is possibly TRBD2 (6 bases). CDR1 and CDR2 from the germline V gene are MDHEN and SYDVKM. The CDR3 loop spans 14 amino acids. V was clipped by 5 bases and J by 2 bases, with 13 bases between them. DNA of the CDR3: TGTGCCAGCAGTGCCGGGACTTCACCCTACGAGCAGTACTTC. Protein: CASSAGTSPYEQYF.

The V and J genes are TRBV5-1 and TRBJ1-3; 9 bases match TRBD1. The CDR3 runs to 14 residues. Germline trimming cut 4 bases from V and 4 bases from J; bases unmatched to any gene: 3. Germline-derived CDR1 and CDR2 are SGHRS and YFSETQ. CDR3 coding DNA: TGCGCCAGCAGCGACAGGGGGGACGGAAACACCATATATTTT. Encoded protein: CASSDRGDGNTIYF.

The chain uses TRBV14 and TRBJ2-3; 7 bases match TRBD2. The V segment lost 1 base and the J segment 1 base; nucleotides outside the gene matches: 2. The CDR3 is 15 residues long. The germline V gene has CDR1 SGHDN and CDR2 FVKESK. The DNA of the CDR3 is TGTGCCAGCAGCCAAGCAGGGAGGGGCACAGATACGCAGTATTTT. This codes for CASSQAGRGTDTQYF.

The V gene is TRBV4-3, the J gene TRBJ1-2; TRBD1 aligns across 12 bases. Germline lookup yields CDR1 LGHNA and CDR2 YSLEER. J gave up 7 bases and V 0 bases, and 6 bases lay outside the gene matches. The CDR3 length is 16 residues. The CDR3 spells CASSQDWDRGLGGYTF. CDR3 nucleotide sequence: TGCGCCAGCAGCCAAGATTGGGACAGGGGGCTTGGTGGCTACACCTTC.

The V and J genes are TRBV30 and TRBJ1-1, with D unclear. Trimming shortened V by 0 bases and J by 5 bases, and 13 bases separated the two germline ends. CDR3 length: 14 amino acids. CDR1 is GTSNPN and CDR2 is SVGIG in the germline V gene (reference sequence). CDR3 amino acids: CAWSVLTGWTEAFF. CDR3 nucleotides: TGTGCCTGGAGTGTACTAACGGGATGGACTGAAGCTTTCTTT.

V and J are TRBV7-9 and TRBJ2-2; D ambiguous. Trimming stripped 5 bases from V and 0 bases from J, with 7 bases between. Germline CDR1 SEHNR, CDR2 FQNEAQ (reference sequence). The CDR3 loop spans 14 amino acids. The CDR3, as DNA: TGTGCCAGCAGCCCTTCTCCGAACACCGGGGAGCTGTTTTTT. It specifies CASSPSPNTGELFF.

The chain couples TRBV5-8 to TRBJ2-1; D might be TRBD2 (6 bases). CDR3 length equals 17 residues. Germline CDR1 and CDR2: SGHTS and YDEGEE. Trimming took 2 bases from V and 6 from J, leaving 21 bases between them. The chain's CDR3 is CASSLLAFGGFRNEQFF. In DNA form, the CDR3 reads TGTGCCAGCAGCTTACTGGCTTTTGGAGGGTTCCGCAATGAGCAGTTCTTC.

The genes are TRBV10-3 and TRBJ2-7, with D unclear. The CDR3 is made up of 15 amino acids. Germline CDR1 reads ENHRY; CDR2 reads SYGVKD. V shed 2 bases and J shed 3 bases, with 14 bases lying between them. The CDR3 DNA reads TGTGCCATCAGTGAGGAAGAACAAGGCAGCTACGAGCAGTACTTC. Translated, it gives CAISEEEQGSYEQYF.

V gene TRBV29-1 combines with J gene TRBJ1-1; D gene unclear. V was clipped by 3 bases and J by 1 base, with 9 bases between them. This CDR3 is 13 amino acids long. Germline V gene data show CDR1 as SQVTM and CDR2 as ANQGSEA. CDR3 loop: CSVEPQPNTEAFF. CDR3 in DNA: TGCAGCGTTGAGCCGCAGCCGAACACTGAAGCTTTCTTT.

This chain joins TRBV7-8 and TRBJ2-1; D possibly corresponds to TRBD1 (5 bases). This CDR3 is built from 15 residues. V was clipped by 2 bases and J by 0 bases, with 8 bases between them. Germline-derived CDR1 and CDR2 are SGHVS and FQNEAQ. CDR3 coding DNA: TGTGCCAGCAGCTTACAGGGTAGCTCCTACAATGAGCAGTTCTTC. Residues: CASSLQGSSYNEQFF.

This rearrangement joins TRBV7-2 to TRBJ2-1, with D possibly called TRBD1 or TRBD2 (5 bases each). V lost 5 bases and J lost 9, with 8 bases in between. CDR3 size: 11 residues. CDR1 is SGHTA and CDR2 is FQGNSA in the germline V gene. The CDR3 DNA reads as TGTGCCAGCAGCCCTGGGGGTGAGCAGTTCTTC. This gives the protein CASSPGGEQFF.

V is TRBV6-5 and J is TRBJ2-7, with D unresolved. V was clipped by 5 bases and J by 2 bases, with 10 bases between them. Germline V gene sequence: CDR1 MNHEY, CDR2 SVGAGI. The CDR3 consists of 13 residues. The CDR3 sequence is CASSHRWAYEQYF. The CDR3, as DNA: TGTGCCAGCAGTCACCGATGGGCCTACGAGCAGTACTTC.

The chain couples TRBV19 to TRBJ2-5; a weak D match, TRBD2 (6 bases). V was trimmed by 0 bases and J by 4 bases, leaving 12 bases between them. This CDR3 is built from 15 residues. Per the germline V gene, CDR1 is LNHDA and CDR2 is SQIVND (reference sequence). CDR3 bases: TGTGCCAGTAGTATAGAAACGTTCGGGGGAGAGACCCAGTACTTC. Its translation is CASSIETFGGETQYF.

The chain employs TRBV6-5 and TRBJ1-1; D ambiguous. Trimming left V 1 base short and J 1 base short, with 4 bases between. Germline CDR1 MNHEY, CDR2 SVGAGI. CDR3 size: 13 residues. The CDR3 nucleotides read TGTGCCAGCAGTTACTGGAAGAACACTGAAGCTTTCTTT. Its translation is CASSYWKNTEAFF.

The chain links TRBV11-2 to TRBJ2-2; D may be TRBD2 (7 bases). Looked up from germline, CDR1 is SGHAT and CDR2 is FQNNGV. Trimming stripped 6 bases from V and 4 bases from J, with 15 bases between. The CDR3 loop spans 15 amino acids. CDR3 protein: CASREPGEGTGELFF. The CDR3 nucleotides read TGTGCCAGCAGAGAGCCAGGGGAGGGCACCGGGGAGCTGTTTTTT.

The rearrangement links TRBV28 to TRBJ1-1; D unclear. Trimming took 5 bases from V and 4 from J, leaving 8 bases between them. Germline assignment: CDR1 MDHEN and CDR2 SYDVKM. CDR3 length: 12 residues. CDR3 loop: CASSLDRTEAFF. Written as DNA, the CDR3 is TGTGCCAGCAGTCTCGACCGCACTGAAGCTTTCTTT.

CDR3 nucleotides: TGTGCCAGCAGTCACAGGGAGAACACTGAAGCTTTCTTT. Amino acid sequence: CASSHRENTEAFF. The gene calls are TRBV6-5 and TRBJ1-1, with a weak D call TRBD1 (6 bases). The CDR3 runs to 13 residues. With 5 bases removed from V and 1 base from J, the gap between germline ends came to 8 bases. Germline CDR1 and CDR2: MNHEY and SVGAGI.

The chain has TRBV28 and TRBJ2-7, with D perhaps TRBD2 (5 bases). Trimming shortened V by 3 bases and J by 2 bases, and 14 bases separated the two germline ends. Germline CDR1 is MDHEN and CDR2 is SYDVKM. The CDR3 loop spans 15 amino acids. The CDR3 loop is CASSLLLDLTYEQYF. The DNA of the CDR3 is TGTGCCAGCAGTTTGTTACTAGACCTAACCTACGAGCAGTACTTC.

The V call is TRBV5-5, the J call TRBJ2-2; 7 bases are a match to TRBD2. V was clipped by 3 bases and J by 4 bases; unmatched bases: 9. The CDR3 totals 16 residues. From germline, CDR1 is SGHKS and CDR2 YYEKEE (reference sequence). The CDR3: CASSSTGTKSTGELFF. CDR3 nucleotides: TGTGCCAGCAGCTCTACCGGGACTAAGAGCACCGGGGAGCTGTTTTTT.

The chain has TRBV7-2 and TRBJ2-1; TRBD1 matches 8 bases. The junction had 0 bases not matched to a gene; V was cut back by 1 base and J by 1 base. Per germline, CDR1 SGHTA and CDR2 FQGNSA. This CDR3 spans 15 amino acids. The CDR3 nucleotides are TGTGCCAGCAGCTTAGGGACAGGGTCCTACAATGAGCAGTTCTTC. This codes for CASSLGTGSYNEQFF.

J is TRBJ1-1 and V is TRBV11-2, with 7 positions matching TRBD1. In germline, CDR1 is SGHAT, CDR2 FQNNGV. This CDR3 has 13 amino acids. The trim removed 5 bases at V and 1 base at J, leaving 1 base unmatched. CDR3 loop: CASSRTGNTEAFF. DNA for the CDR3: TGTGCCAGCAGCCGGACAGGGAACACTGAAGCTTTCTTT. Full variable domain (missing parts from reference TRBV11-2 and TRBJ1-1): EAGVAQSPRYKIIEKRQSVAFWCNPISGHATLYWYQQILGQGPKLLIQFQNNGVVDDSQLPKDRFSAERLKGVDSTLKIQPAKLEDSAVYLCASSRTGNTEAFFGQGTRLTVV.

The chain combines TRBV29-1 with TRBJ2-7; a weak D match, TRBD1 (6 bases). Trimming removed 6 bases at V and 2 bases at J, with 11 bases between. CDR3 length: 12 amino acids. CDR1 and CDR2 (germline): SQVTM, ANQGSEA. CDR3: CSVGAGAYEQYF. For the CDR3, the DNA is TGCAGCGTGGGGGCAGGGGCCTACGAGCAGTACTTC.

The CDR3 reads CASNQSPGLADEQFF. CDR3 sequence (DNA): TGTGCCAGCAACCAATCCCCGGGACTAGCGGATGAGCAGTTCTTC. This chain joins TRBV21-1 and TRBJ2-1; the listed D gene, TRBD2, was not tested against the DNA. TRBV21-1 is designated a pseudogene. The CDR3 has 15 amino acids.

V usage is TRBV6-6 and J usage is TRBJ2-1, with TRBD2 matching 13 bases. Germline CDR1 and CDR2: MNHNY and SVGAGI (reference sequence). After removal of 6 bases from V and 7 bases from J, the junction contained 9 bases not matched to a gene. CDR3 size: 16 residues. The CDR3: CASSPGTSGIVNEQFF. In DNA form, the CDR3 reads TGTGCCAGCAGCCCCGGGACTAGCGGGATTGTTAATGAGCAGTTCTTC.

The V call is TRBV5-1, the J call TRBJ1-2; D unresolved. Trimming stripped 0 bases from V and 1 base from J, with 4 bases between. Germline assignment: CDR1 SGHRS and CDR2 YFSETQ. The CDR3 contains 13 residues. CDR3 in amino acids: CASSLDVNYGYTF. The CDR3 DNA sequence: TGCGCCAGCAGCTTGGACGTTAACTATGGCTACACCTTC.

The chain combines TRBV7-2 with TRBJ2-2; perhaps TRBD1 as D (6 bases). Germline V gene data show CDR1 as SGHTA and CDR2 as FQGNSA. The CDR3 spans 15 residues. V shed 2 bases and J shed 3 bases, with 10 bases lying between them. The CDR3 coding sequence is TGTGCCAGCAGCTTACAAGCAGGGGACACCGGGGAGCTGTTTTTT. It yields the protein CASSLQAGDTGELFF.

The V and J genes are TRBV6-6 and TRBJ2-1; 9 bases agree with TRBD1. The germline V gene encodes CDR1 MNHNY and CDR2 SVGAGI (reference sequence). This CDR3 spans 15 amino acids. The trim removed 6 bases at V and 0 bases at J, leaving 3 bases unmatched. In DNA, the CDR3 is TGTGCCAGCAGGGCGACAGGGGGCTCCTACAATGAGCAGTTCTTC. This sequence encodes CASRATGGSYNEQFF.

V and J are TRBV9 and TRBJ1-1, with D tentatively TRBD1 (5 bases). The CDR3 contains 14 residues. Trimming cost V 4 bases and J 3 bases, with 13 bases left between them. Germline assignment: CDR1 SGDLS and CDR2 YYNGEE. CDR3 DNA sequence: TGTGCCAGCAGCTACACCGGGGGAGACACTGAAGCTTTCTTT. Amino acid sequence: CASSYTGGDTEAFF.

The chain uses TRBV10-2 and TRBJ2-5; the D gene is possibly TRBD1 (6 bases). From germline, CDR1 is WSHSY and CDR2 SAAADI. The CDR3 runs to 14 residues. V lost 6 bases to trimming and J lost 4 bases, with 15 bases between them. Written as DNA, the CDR3 is TGCGCCAGCAGCTCGGACAGAGGCGTAGAGACCCAGTACTTC. Translated: CASSSDRGVETQYF.

The J gene is TRBJ1-1, the V gene TRBV7-9, with D uncertain. This CDR3 is 14 amino acids long. V was pared by 5 bases and J by 1 base, with 11 bases between. CDR1 SEHNR and CDR2 FQNEAQ come from the germline V gene (reference sequence). This chain's CDR3 is CASSPGGPNTEAFF. The CDR3 DNA follows: TGTGCCAGCAGCCCCGGAGGGCCGAACACTGAAGCTTTCTTT.

The chain links TRBV19 to TRBJ2-2; 7 bases match TRBD2. The germline V gene has CDR1 LNHDA and CDR2 SQIVND (reference sequence). This CDR3 is 15 amino acids long. Trimming at V came to 5 bases and at J to 1 base, leaving 4 bases not matched to a gene. CDR3 sequence reads: CASSQLARNTGELFF. The CDR3 nucleotides read TGTGCCAGTAGTCAACTAGCGAGGAACACCGGGGAGCTGTTTTTT.